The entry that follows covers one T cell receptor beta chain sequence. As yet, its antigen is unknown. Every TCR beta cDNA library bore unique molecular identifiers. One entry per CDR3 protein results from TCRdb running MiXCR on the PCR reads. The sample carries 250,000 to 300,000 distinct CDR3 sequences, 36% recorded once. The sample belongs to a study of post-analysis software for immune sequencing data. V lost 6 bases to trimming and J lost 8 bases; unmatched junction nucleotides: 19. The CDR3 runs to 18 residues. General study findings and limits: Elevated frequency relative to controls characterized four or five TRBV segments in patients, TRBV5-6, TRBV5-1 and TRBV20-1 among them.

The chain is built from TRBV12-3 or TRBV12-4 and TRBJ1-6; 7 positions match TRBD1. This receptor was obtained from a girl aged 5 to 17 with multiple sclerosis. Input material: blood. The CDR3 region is CASSAGTAGRRRDSPLHF. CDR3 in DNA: TGTGCCAGCAGCGCCGGGACAGCCGGACGTAGGAGGGATTCACCCCTCCACTTT.